The entry below describes one T cell receptor (beta chain). Its target is unknown. During its preparation, the TCRbeta library received unique molecular identifiers. TCRdb re-derived calls from the PCR reads in MiXCR, one entry per CDR3 protein. The sample records about 210,000 distinct CDR3 sequences, around a sixth being singletons. V trimming: 7 bases; J trimming: 8 bases; junction bases outside the gene matches: 9. This CDR3 region has 15 residues. CDR1 and CDR2 from the germline V gene are SEHNR and FQNEAQ (reference sequence). The data originate from a study of T-cell reconstitution after alpha-beta-depleted transplantation in children. The study, taken as a whole, reports: Fresh T-cell production supplied most of the T-cell counts and diversity seen one year after transplant. The high TCRbeta diversity at day 60 in some patients came from surviving recipient T cells and thymic progenitors. There were reportedly several hundred expanded graft clones from which alpha-beta T cells came about two months after transplant.

The receptor was isolated from a male patient between 2 and 10 years old who had a stem cell transplant for acute lymphoblastic leukemia, so the T cells may come from the graft donor. The chain combines TRBV7-9 with TRBJ2-1; 12 positions agree with TRBD2. Sequenced here: PBMCs, mostly from graft donor cells, sampled 360 days after TCRalphabeta/CD19-depleted stem cell transplant. The CDR3 DNA reads as TGTGCCAGCACCGAAAAGACTAGCGGGGGACATGAGCAGTTCTTC. Protein: CASTEKTSGGHEQFF.